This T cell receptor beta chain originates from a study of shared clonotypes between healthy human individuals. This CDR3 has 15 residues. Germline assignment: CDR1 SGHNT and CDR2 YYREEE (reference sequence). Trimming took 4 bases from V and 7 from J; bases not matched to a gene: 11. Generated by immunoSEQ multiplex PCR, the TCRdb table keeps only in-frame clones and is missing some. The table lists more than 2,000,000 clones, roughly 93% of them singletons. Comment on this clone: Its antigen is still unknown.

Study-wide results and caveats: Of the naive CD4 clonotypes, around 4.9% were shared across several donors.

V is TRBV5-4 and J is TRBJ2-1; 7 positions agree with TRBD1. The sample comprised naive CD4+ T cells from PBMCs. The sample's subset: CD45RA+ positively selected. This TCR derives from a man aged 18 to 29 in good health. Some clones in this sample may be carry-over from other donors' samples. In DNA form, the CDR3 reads TGTGCCAGCAGCCTGCGACAGGGCGCTTGGAATGAGCAGTTCTTC. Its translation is CASSLRQGAWNEQFF. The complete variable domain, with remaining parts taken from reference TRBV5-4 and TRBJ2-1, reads ETGVTQSPTHLIKTRGQQVTLRCSSQSGHNTVSWYQQALGQGPQFIFQYYREEENGRGNFPPRFSGLQFPNYSSELNVNALELDDSALYLCASSLRQGAWNEQFFGPGTRLTVL.